What follows are 23 T cell receptor beta chains derived from one specimen sequenced in a study of cytomegalovirus exposure and HLA in healthy donors. A multiplex PCR was run with 60 Vbeta primers and 13 Jbeta primers. Assay: immunoSEQ multiplex PCR; the TCRdb copy retains only in-frame clones and omits some. Here the sample spans approximately 160,000 clones, roughly 78% being singletons. The source material was PBMCs. The receptors derive from a woman in her forties or fifties in good health and CMV-seropositive.

The J gene is TRBJ2-5, the V gene TRBV19, with D unclear. The V gene lost 2 bases and the J gene lost 0 bases, with 7 bases spanning the gap. Germline CDR1 LNHDA, CDR2 SQIVND (reference sequence). This CDR3 spans 14 amino acids. This CDR3 reads CASSIRDNQETQYF. Here the CDR3 DNA reads TGTGCCAGTAGTATACGAGACAACCAAGAGACCCAGTACTTC. The variable domain in full, with the rest retrieved from reference TRBV19 and TRBJ2-5, is DGGITQSPKYLFRKEGQNVTLSCEQNLNHDAMYWYRQDPGQGLRLIYYSQIVNDFQKGDIAEGYSVSREKKESFPLTVTSAQKNPTAFYLCASSIRDNQETQYFGPGTRLLVL.

V and J are TRBV2 and TRBJ1-1; D gene uncertain. The CDR3 extends over 11 amino acids. Trimming stripped 8 bases from V and 7 bases from J, with 11 bases between. CDR1 SNHLY and CDR2 FYNNEI come from the germline V gene. This CDR3 is CASREDFEAFF. CDR3 in DNA: TGTGCCAGCCGGGAGGACTTTGAAGCTTTCTTT.

This clone has only one observation. The rearrangement links TRBV4-1 to TRBJ2-1; 9 nucleotides agree with TRBD2. Trimming cost V 1 base and J 7 bases; bases outside gene matches: 17. There are 19 residues in the CDR3. From germline, CDR1 is MGHRA and CDR2 YSYEKL. For the CDR3, the DNA is TGCGCCAGCAGCCAAGCGTCTTTTGGCGGGGGGGCCGGGCGAAATGAGCAGTTCTTC. It codes for CASSQASFGGGAGRNEQFF.

The chain links TRBV5-4 to TRBJ2-5; 8 bases are shared with TRBD1. The V and J ends lost 0 bases and 3 bases, in that order; junction bases with no gene match: 7. The germline gives CDR1 SGHNT, CDR2 YYREEE (reference sequence). This CDR3 contains 16 residues. The CDR3 DNA sequence: TGTGCCAGCAGCTTGGCGGCAGGGGGCACGAAAGAGACCCAGTACTTC. The encoded protein is CASSLAAGGTKETQYF. The full variable domain, in which reference TRBV5-4 and TRBJ2-5 provide the parts outside the CDR3, is ETGVTQSPTHLIKTRGQQVTLRCSSQSGHNTVSWYQQALGQGPQFIFQYYREEENGRGNFPPRFSGLQFPNYSSELNVNALELDDSALYLCASSLAAGGTKETQYFGPGTRLLVL.

V is TRBV7-9 and J is TRBJ1-1; D perhaps matches TRBD1 (5 bases). With 3 bases removed from V and 1 base from J, the gap between germline ends came to 18 bases. The CDR3 contains 17 residues. The germline CDR1 and CDR2 sequences are SEHNR and FQNEAQ (reference sequence). In DNA form, the CDR3 reads TGTGCCAGCAGCTTCGTGCGGGGGGGAGTGGGGAACACTGAAGCTTTCTTT. Its protein is CASSFVRGGVGNTEAFF. The whole variable domain, filled in from reference TRBV7-9 and TRBJ1-1, reads DTGVSQNPRHKITKRGQNVTFRCDPISEHNRLYWYRQTLGQGPEFLTYFQNEAQLEKSRLLSDRFSAERPKGSFSTLEIQRTEQGDSAMYLCASSFVRGGVGNTEAFFGQGTRLTVV.

The J gene is TRBJ2-7, the V gene TRBV5-6; tentative D call: TRBD1 (8 bases). V lost 4 bases to trimming and J lost 0 bases, with 17 bases between them. Per the germline V gene, CDR1 is SGHDT and CDR2 is YYEEEE. This CDR3 region has 16 residues. The CDR3 loop is CASSGGDRLDSYEQYF. DNA of the CDR3: TGTGCCAGCAGCGGGGGGGACAGGCTGGACTCCTACGAGCAGTACTTC.

This chain connects TRBV4-1 to TRBJ2-7; the match to TRBD2 covers 8 bases. The CDR3 sequence is 16 residues long. J lost 2 bases, V lost 1 base, and 7 bases had no gene match. Germline CDR1 and CDR2: MGHRA and YSYEKL. The CDR3 is CASSQVHGGVAYEQYF. DNA for the CDR3: TGCGCCAGCAGCCAAGTTCACGGGGGGGTCGCCTACGAGCAGTACTTC.

This clone was counted a single time. V is TRBV5-4 and J is TRBJ1-2; D is ambiguous. Trimming left V 2 bases short and J 5 bases short, with 16 bases between. The CDR3 length is 15 residues. CDR1 SGHNT and CDR2 YYREEE come from the germline V gene (reference sequence). The CDR3: CASSLRMGGGYGYTF. CDR3 nucleotides: TGTGCCAGCAGCTTACGGATGGGAGGAGGGTATGGCTACACCTTC.

This clone has just a few counts. V gene TRBV2 combines with J gene TRBJ2-7; 16 bases fit TRBD2. The CDR3 length is 19 residues. Trimming removed 3 bases from V and 6 bases from J; junction bases left unmatched: 14. Germline values: CDR1 SNHLY, CDR2 FYNNEI. The CDR3 bases are TGTGCCAGCAGTGATTATAGGAACCGGGGACTAGCGGGGGGGAGCGAGCAGTACTTC. It yields the protein CASSDYRNRGLAGGSEQYF.

J is TRBJ1-2 and V is TRBV18, with D uncertain. CDR3 length equals 12 residues. V lost 6 bases, J lost 8 bases, and 13 bases lay in between. Looked up from germline, CDR1 is KGHSH and CDR2 is LQKENI. The CDR3 sequence is CASSTGLGGYTF. CDR3 in DNA: TGTGCCAGCTCCACGGGATTGGGGGGCTACACCTTC. The full variable domain, rest sourced from reference TRBV18 and TRBJ1-2, is NAGVMQNPRHLVRRRGQEARLRCSPMKGHSHVYWYRQLPEEGLKFMVYLQKENIIDESGMPKERFSAEFPKEGPSILRIQQVVRGDSAAYFCASSTGLGGYTFGSGTRLTVV.

The chain is built from TRBV27 and TRBJ1-2; D possibly corresponds to TRBD1 (6 bases). CDR1 and CDR2 (germline): MNHEY, SMNVEV (reference sequence). The CDR3 extends over 14 amino acids. V gave up 6 bases and J gave up 0 bases, with 11 bases separating them. CDR3 bases: TGTGCCAGCAGCCACAGGGTTTCTAACTATGGCTACACCTTC. It is translated as CASSHRVSNYGYTF.

V usage is TRBV30 and J usage is TRBJ2-7; TRBD2 matches at 8 bases. Germline assignment: CDR1 GTSNPN and CDR2 SVGIG (reference sequence). The CDR3 runs 15 residues. V shed 2 bases and J 0 bases; nucleotides not matched to a gene: 6. The CDR3 DNA is TGTGCCTGGAGTCGAGCGGGGGCCATCTCCTACGAGCAGTACTTC. Translation gives CAWSRAGAISYEQYF. Full variable domain (missing parts from reference TRBV30 and TRBJ2-7): SQTIHQWPATLVQPVGSPLSLECTVEGTSNPNLYWYRQAAGRGLQLLFYSVGIGQISSEVPQNLSASRPQDRQFILSSKKLLLSDSGFYLCAWSRAGAISYEQYFGPGTRLTVT.

The chain links TRBV19 to TRBJ1-4, with D maybe TRBD1 (5 bases). CDR1 LNHDA and CDR2 SQIVND come from the germline V gene (reference sequence). Trimming removed 10 bases at V and 7 bases at J, with 13 bases between. The CDR3 has 12 residues. For the CDR3, the DNA is TGTGCCATATCCCAGGGAGGTGAAAAACTGTTTTTT. This encodes CAISQGGEKLFF.

V is TRBV5-6 and J is TRBJ2-1; TRBD2 is a possible D gene (5 bases). The ends were cut back, 2 bases at V and 7 bases at J, with 19 bases in the middle. Germline CDR1 reads SGHDT; CDR2 reads YYEEEE. The CDR3 totals 16 residues. This CDR3 is CASSFLYGVGRNEQFF. CDR3 in DNA: TGTGCCAGCAGCTTCTTATACGGGGTAGGTAGGAATGAGCAGTTCTTC.

The chain uses TRBV19 and TRBJ2-7; 10 nucleotides align to TRBD1. This CDR3 is 15 amino acids long. After removal of 3 bases from V and 4 bases from J, the junction contained 6 bases not matched to a gene. CDR1 and CDR2 from the germline V gene are LNHDA and SQIVND (reference sequence). The CDR3 loop is CASSILGQGRYEQYF. The DNA of the CDR3 is TGTGCCAGTAGTATTTTGGGACAGGGGAGGTACGAGCAGTACTTC.

J is TRBJ2-1 and V is TRBV19, with D perhaps matching TRBD1 (5 bases). This CDR3 is built from 13 residues. Trimming cost V 5 bases and J 8 bases, with 13 bases left between them. The germline V gene has CDR1 LNHDA and CDR2 SQIVND (reference sequence). In DNA, the CDR3 is TGTGCCAGTAGTGGTCCAGGGTTGTATGAGCAGTTCTTC. Residues: CASSGPGLYEQFF.

The chain links TRBV6-1 to TRBJ1-3; perhaps TRBD1 as D (5 bases). The germline V gene has CDR1 MNHNS and CDR2 SASEGT. This CDR3 is built from 15 residues. V was trimmed by 7 bases and J by 0 bases, leaving 13 bases between them. CDR3 bases: TGTGCCAGCAAGGCGGGGCCTAGCTCTGGAAACACCATATATTTT. The encoded protein is CASKAGPSSGNTIYF.

V gene TRBV9 combines with J gene TRBJ1-1; TRBD1 matches 9 bases. The CDR3 has 15 amino acids. The V gene end was trimmed by 3 bases and the J gene end by 5 bases; junction bases not matched to a gene: 8. Per the germline V gene, CDR1 is SGDLS and CDR2 is YYNGEE. The CDR3 sequence: CASSAPGQGSTEAFF. The DNA for the CDR3 is TGTGCCAGCAGCGCGCCGGGACAGGGTTCTACTGAAGCTTTCTTT.

The chain combines TRBV7-2 with TRBJ1-5; D not resolved. CDR1 is SGHTA, CDR2 FQGNSA, per germline. V lost 3 bases, J lost 5 bases, and 11 bases lay in between. The CDR3 runs 14 residues. CDR3 region: CASSFVSRDQPQHF. CDR3 DNA: TGTGCCAGCAGCTTTGTTTCGAGGGATCAGCCCCAGCATTTT.

This chain connects TRBV9 to TRBJ2-1, with D possibly being TRBD2 (5 bases). The V gene's germline CDR1 is SGDLS and CDR2 YYNGEE. V was cut by 3 bases and J by 0 bases, with 13 bases left in between. This CDR3 spans 16 amino acids. The CDR3 nucleotides are TGTGCCAGCAGCGGGACCACTGGGAGCTCCTACAATGAGCAGTTCTTC. This encodes CASSGTTGSSYNEQFF.

The genes are TRBV11-2 and TRBJ2-7; 9 nucleotides line up with TRBD1. V shed 6 bases, J shed 2 bases, and the junction held 11 bases outside the gene matches. CDR3 size: 16 residues. Per germline, CDR1 SGHAT and CDR2 FQNNGV. The CDR3 is CASRSLRDRAAYEQYF. DNA for the CDR3: TGTGCCAGCAGATCATTAAGGGACAGGGCCGCCTACGAGCAGTACTTC.

This rearrangement joins TRBV10-3 to TRBJ1-1; D remains ambiguous. Per the germline V gene, CDR1 is ENHRY and CDR2 is SYGVKD. The CDR3 has 11 residues. Trimming took off 0 bases at V and 7 bases at J, with 3 bases between the two ends. Here the CDR3 DNA reads TGTGCCATCAGTGAGTCCCGTGAAGCTTTCTTT. Translation gives CAISESREAFF.

The CDR3: CASSPTGGGTKNIQYF. CDR3 DNA sequence: TGTGCCAGCAGCCCTACAGGGGGCGGCACCAAAAACATTCAGTACTTC. The chain combines TRBV13 with TRBJ2-4; 9 positions agree with TRBD1. Losses at the gene ends were 5 bases for V and 2 bases for J; bases not matched to a gene: 7. The CDR3 length is 16 residues. Germline V gene lookup returns CDR1 PRHDT and CDR2 FYEKMQ (reference sequence).